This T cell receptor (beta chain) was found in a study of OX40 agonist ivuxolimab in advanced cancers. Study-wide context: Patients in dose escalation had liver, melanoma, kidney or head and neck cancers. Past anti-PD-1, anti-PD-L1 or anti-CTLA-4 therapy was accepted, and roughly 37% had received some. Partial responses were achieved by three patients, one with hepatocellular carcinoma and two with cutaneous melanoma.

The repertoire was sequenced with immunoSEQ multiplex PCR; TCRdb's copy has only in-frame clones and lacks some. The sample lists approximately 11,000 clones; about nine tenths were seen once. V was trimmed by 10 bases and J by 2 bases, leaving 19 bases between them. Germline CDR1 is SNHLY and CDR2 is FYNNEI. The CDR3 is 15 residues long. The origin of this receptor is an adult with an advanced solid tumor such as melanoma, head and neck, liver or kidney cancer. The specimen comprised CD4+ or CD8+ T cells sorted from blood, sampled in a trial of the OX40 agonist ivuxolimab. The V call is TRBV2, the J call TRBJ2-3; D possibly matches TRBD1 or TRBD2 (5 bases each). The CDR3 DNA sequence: TGTGCCACCGGCGGGCTGTCCAGGGTCACAGATACGCAGTATTTT. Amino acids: CATGGLSRVTDTQYF.